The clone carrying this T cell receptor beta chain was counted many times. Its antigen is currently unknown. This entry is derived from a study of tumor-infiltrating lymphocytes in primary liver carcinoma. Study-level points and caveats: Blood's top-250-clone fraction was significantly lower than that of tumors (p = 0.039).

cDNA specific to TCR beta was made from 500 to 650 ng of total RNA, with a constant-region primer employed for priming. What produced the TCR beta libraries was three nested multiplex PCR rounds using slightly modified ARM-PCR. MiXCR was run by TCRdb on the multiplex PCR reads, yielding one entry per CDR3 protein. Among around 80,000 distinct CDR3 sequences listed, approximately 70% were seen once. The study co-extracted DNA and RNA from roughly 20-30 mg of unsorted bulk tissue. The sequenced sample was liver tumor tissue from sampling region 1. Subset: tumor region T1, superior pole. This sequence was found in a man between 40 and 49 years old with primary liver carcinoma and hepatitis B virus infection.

CDR3 protein: CATLAGPYNEQFF. CDR3 DNA: TGTGCCACACTAGCGGGACCCTACAATGAGCAGTTCTTC. This rearrangement joins TRBV10-3 to TRBJ2-1, with 10 bases aligning to TRBD2. CDR1 is ENHRY, CDR2 SYGVKD, per germline. The CDR3 is made up of 13 amino acids. V trimming: 10 bases; J trimming: 2 bases; junction bases outside the gene matches: 2.